This entry describes one T cell receptor (beta chain). Antigen unknown. The data belong to a study of shared clonotypes between healthy human individuals. General study findings and limits: Larger richness was generally estimated for naive than memory subsets. In contrast to clonotypes shared by all four donors, non-shared clonotypes had lower generation probabilities.

The assay was immunoSEQ multiplex PCR, and TCRdb's table has in-frame clones only and misses some. The sample consists of under 2.5 million clones, roughly 90% of them appearing once. Sequencing was done on a sample of naive CD4+ T cells from PBMCs. This sample's subset: CD45RA+ positively selected. This clonotype was sampled from a man younger than 30 in good health. Some clones in this sample may be carry-over from other donors' samples.

The CDR3 sequence: CASSLGQGDGEQYF. Written as DNA, the CDR3 is TGTGCCAGCAGCTTGGGGCAGGGGGACGGGGAGCAGTACTTC. The chain recombines TRBV5-6 with TRBJ2-7; 7 positions match TRBD1. Germline V lookup: CDR1 SGHDT, CDR2 YYEEEE. The CDR3 has 14 amino acids. The V gene end was trimmed by 0 bases and the J gene end by 7 bases; junction bases not matched to a gene: 7.